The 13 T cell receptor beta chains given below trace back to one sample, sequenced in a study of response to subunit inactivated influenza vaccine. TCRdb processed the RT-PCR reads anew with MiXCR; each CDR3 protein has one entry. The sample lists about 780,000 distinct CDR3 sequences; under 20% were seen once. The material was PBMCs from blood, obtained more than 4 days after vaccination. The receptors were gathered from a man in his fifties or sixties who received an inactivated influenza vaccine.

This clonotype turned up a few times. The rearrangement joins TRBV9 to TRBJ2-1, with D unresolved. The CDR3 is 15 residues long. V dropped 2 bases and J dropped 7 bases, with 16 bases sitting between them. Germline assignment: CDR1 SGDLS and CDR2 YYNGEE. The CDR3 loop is CASSVYVAGANEQFF. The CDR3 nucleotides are TGTGCCAGCAGCGTTTATGTAGCAGGCGCGAATGAGCAGTTCTTC.

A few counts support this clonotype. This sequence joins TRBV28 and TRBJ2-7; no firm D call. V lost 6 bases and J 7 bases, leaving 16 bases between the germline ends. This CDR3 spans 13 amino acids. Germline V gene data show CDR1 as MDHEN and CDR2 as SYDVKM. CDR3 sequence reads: CASRGGPGGEQYF. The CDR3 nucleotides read TGTGCCAGCAGGGGTGGGCCAGGCGGAGAGCAGTACTTC.

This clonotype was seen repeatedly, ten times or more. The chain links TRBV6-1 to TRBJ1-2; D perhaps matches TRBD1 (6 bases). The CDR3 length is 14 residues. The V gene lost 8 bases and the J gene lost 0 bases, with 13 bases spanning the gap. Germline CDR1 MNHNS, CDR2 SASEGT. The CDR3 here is CASSWGQTNYGYTF. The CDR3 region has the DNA TGTGCCAGCTCCTGGGGACAAACTAACTATGGCTACACCTTC.

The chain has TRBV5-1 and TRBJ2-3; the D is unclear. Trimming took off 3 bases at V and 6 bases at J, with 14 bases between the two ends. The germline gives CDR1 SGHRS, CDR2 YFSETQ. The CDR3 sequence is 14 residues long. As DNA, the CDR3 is TGCGCCAGCAGCTCTCCTCCGGGCATGGATACGCAGTATTTT. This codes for CASSSPPGMDTQYF. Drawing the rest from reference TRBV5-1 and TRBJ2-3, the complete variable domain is KAGVTQTPRYLIKTRGQQVTLSCSPISGHRSVSWYQQTPGQGLQFLFEYFSETQRNKGNFPGRFSGRQFSNSRSEMNVSTLELGDSALYLCASSSPPGMDTQYFGPGTRLTVL.

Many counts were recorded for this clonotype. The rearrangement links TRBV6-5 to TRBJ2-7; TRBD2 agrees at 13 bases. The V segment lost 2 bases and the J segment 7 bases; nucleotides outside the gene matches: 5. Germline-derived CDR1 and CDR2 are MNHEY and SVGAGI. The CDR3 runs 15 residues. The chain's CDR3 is CASSYATSGGYEQYF. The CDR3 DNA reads TGTGCCAGCAGTTACGCGACTAGCGGGGGGTATGAGCAGTACTTC.

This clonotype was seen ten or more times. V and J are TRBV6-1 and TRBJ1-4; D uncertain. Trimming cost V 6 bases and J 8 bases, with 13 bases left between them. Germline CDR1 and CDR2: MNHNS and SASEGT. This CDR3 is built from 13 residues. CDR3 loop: CASRPSLREKLFF. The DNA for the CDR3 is TGTGCCAGCAGACCGTCTCTACGGGAAAAACTGTTTTTT.

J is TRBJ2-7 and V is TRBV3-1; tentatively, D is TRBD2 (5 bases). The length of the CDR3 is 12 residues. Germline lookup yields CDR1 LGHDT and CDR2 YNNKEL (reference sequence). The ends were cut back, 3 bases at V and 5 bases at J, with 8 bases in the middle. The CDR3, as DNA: TGTGCCAGCAGCCACACTAGTAACGAGCAGTACTTC. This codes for CASSHTSNEQYF.

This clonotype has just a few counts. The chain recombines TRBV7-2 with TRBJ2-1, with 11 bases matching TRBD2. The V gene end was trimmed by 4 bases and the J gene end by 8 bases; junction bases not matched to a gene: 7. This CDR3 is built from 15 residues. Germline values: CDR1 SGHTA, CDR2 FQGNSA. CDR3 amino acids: CASSYRLAGNYEQFF. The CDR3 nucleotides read TGTGCCAGCAGCTATCGACTAGCGGGGAATTATGAGCAGTTCTTC.

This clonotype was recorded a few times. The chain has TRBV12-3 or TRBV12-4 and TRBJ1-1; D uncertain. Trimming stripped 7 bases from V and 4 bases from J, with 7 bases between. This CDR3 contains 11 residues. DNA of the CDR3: TGTGCCAGCACCCCGGGCACTGAAGCTTTCTTT. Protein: CASTPGTEAFF.

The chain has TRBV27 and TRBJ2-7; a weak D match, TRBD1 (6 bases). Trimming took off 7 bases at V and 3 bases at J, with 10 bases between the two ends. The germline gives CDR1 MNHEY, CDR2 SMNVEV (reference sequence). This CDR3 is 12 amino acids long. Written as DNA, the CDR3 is TGTGCCAGCACCTTACAGGGCTACGAGCAGTACTTC. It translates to CASTLQGYEQYF.

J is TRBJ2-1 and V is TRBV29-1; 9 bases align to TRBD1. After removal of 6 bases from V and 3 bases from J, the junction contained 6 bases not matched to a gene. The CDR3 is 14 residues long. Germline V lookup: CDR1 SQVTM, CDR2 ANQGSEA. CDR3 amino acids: CSVMDRGHYNEQFF. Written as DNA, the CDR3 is TGCAGCGTGATGGACAGGGGACACTACAATGAGCAGTTCTTC.

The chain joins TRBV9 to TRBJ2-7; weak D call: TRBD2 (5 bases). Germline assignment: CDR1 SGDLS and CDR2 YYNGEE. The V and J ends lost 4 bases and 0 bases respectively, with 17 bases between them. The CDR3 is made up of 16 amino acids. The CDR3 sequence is CASSTGLAIPSYEQYF. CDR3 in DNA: TGTGCCAGCAGCACCGGGCTAGCTATTCCCTCCTACGAGCAGTACTTC.

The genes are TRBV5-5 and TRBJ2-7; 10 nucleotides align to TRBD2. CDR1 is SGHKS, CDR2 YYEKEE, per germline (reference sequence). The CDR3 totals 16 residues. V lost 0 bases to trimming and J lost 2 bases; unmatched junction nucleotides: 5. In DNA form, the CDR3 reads TGTGCCAGCAGCTTGGTTTCTAGCGGGGGAGCCTACGAGCAGTACTTC. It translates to CASSLVSSGGAYEQYF.